This T cell receptor (beta chain) was captured in a study of T cell repertoires in cytomegalovirus infection. For the study at large: Epitope selection comprised recently identified HLA-C-restricted CMV epitopes and well-studied HLA-B-restricted CMV epitopes. An indication of both CMV infection and matching HLA type came from public TCR beta signatures. General study findings and limits: Dominating the ex vivo response were HLA-C-restricted CMV-specific TCR beta clonotypes. Public TCR beta family frequency separated CMV-and-HLA carriers, including in an independent cohort.

The germline gives CDR1 WSHSY, CDR2 SAAADI. V lost 8 bases, J lost 2 bases, and 17 bases lay in between. The CDR3 runs to 15 residues. Concerning this clonotype itself: The antigen is not known.

TCRdb analysed the reads with MiXCR anew, one entry per CDR3 protein. Altogether about 920,000 distinct CDR3 sequences are present, 30% to 40% being singletons, with the ten largest covering about 14%. The V call is TRBV10-2, the J call TRBJ2-3; maybe TRBD2 (5 bases). This clonotype was obtained from a human donor in good health (CMV status not recorded). Some clones in this sample may be carry-over from other donors' samples. The specimen comprised cultured CD8+ T cells from PBMCs, sampled from culture after CMV antigen stimulation. DNA of the CDR3: TGCGCCAGCGGGCCCCTAGAGGGCAACACAGATACGCAGTATTTT. Translation: CASGPLEGNTDTQYF.